This T cell receptor beta chain was obtained from a study of T cell responses to AZD1222 COVID-19 vaccine (dated by TCRdb to the early 2020s). Describing the broader study: AZD1222 recipients whose second dose came at about 4 weeks and those whose second dose came at about 12 weeks were combined into one group, since spike-specific TCR depth and breadth did not differ between the two schedules. TCR sequencing covered over 230 trial participants: some 210 given two doses of AZD1222 and 26 given two doses of MenACWY control vaccine. Trial participants were enrolled into age subgroups of 18-55, 56-69 and 70-plus years, which contained 148, 28 and 57 TCR-sequenced participants, respectively. Here is what the overall study found, with its caveats: Participants were mostly white British, with more females than males. The authors suggested clonal diversity may have been underestimated. Because no day 14 peak-response samples were available, the repertoires could be characterized only after the peak T cell response. In the small 56-69-year group, the increase in depth fell short of significance, most likely because of low power. Nearly half of unique spike-specific TCRs reportedly recognized epitopes outside regions mutated in the B.1.351 and B.1.1.7 variants. Conclusions about previously exposed vaccinees are limited because only six or seven AZD1222 recipients were SARS-CoV-2 seropositive at baseline. CD4 TCRs associated with the vaccine covered the entire spike protein, and the dominant responses were in regions 160-218 and 743-854. Spike-specific TCR breadth and depth rose significantly after two AZD1222 doses compared with day 0 and with MenACWY recipients.

From the cysteine through the phenylalanine, the CDR3 covers 16 amino acids. Only the CDR3 portion is preserved as DNA: 48 bases, with reading frame beginning at the first base. The V end gives up 0 bases and the J end 7 bases, leaving 5 bases in the junction not matched to a gene. The germline V gene (reference sequence) gives CDR1 as LGHDT and CDR2 as YNNKEL. The time point label for this specimen denotes: baseline before first vaccination. The vaccinee samples were drawn from two UK trials, COV001 and COV002, one of which was a single-blind randomized controlled phase 2/3 trial testing AZD1222 (ChAdOx1 nCoV-19) in healthy adults. Trial participant PBMC samples were collected at day 0 and day 28 after the second dose for TCRbeta chain sequencing. The CDR3 regions of human TCRbeta chains were subjected to immunosequencing. Per the authors' processing: Repertoire TCRs were checked for matches against a reference library of SARS-CoV-2-specific TCRs that had been generated using the MIRA antigen-specificity platform. Breadth was defined as the fraction of unique TCRs that were SARS-CoV-2-associated. Depth was defined as the fraction of total T cells that were SARS-CoV-2-associated. Using the MIRA data, each spike-specific TCR was assigned both to the spike region to which the TCR was reactive and to a CD4 or CD8 class. Log10-transformed breadth and depth values were compared by one-way ANOVA with Sidak's multiple comparisons tests. TCRdb's version of the immuneACCESS table is confined to in-frame rearrangements and falls short of the full clone set. An unresolved V gene accounts for under half of the shortfall where checked; the remainder is of unknown origin. V and J calls and clone size are given by that table; D and trimming were obtained from the DNA. Recorded for this sample are under 100,000 clones; roughly nine tenths of them occurred a single time. The top ten hold roughly 5.2% of the sample.

On this clone: What this receptor recognizes is not known. Base qualities are not provided; no much larger clone lies one nucleotide away.

Recombination joined TRBV3-1 (or the pseudogene TRBV3-2) with TRBJ2-1; the junction holds 11 bases that match TRBD2. This clonotype was sampled from an adult in good health. The specimen was peripheral blood, collected on day 0 of AZD1222 vaccination. Here is the DNA: TGTGCCAGCAGCCAAGACGTAGCGGGGGGGCGAAATGAGCAGTTCTTC. The resulting protein is CASSQDVAGGRNEQFF.